Following are 14 T cell receptor beta chains from one sample sequenced in a study of T-cell memory formation after mild COVID-19. MiXCR, applied by TCRdb to the 5' RACE reads, yields one record per CDR3 protein. The sample lists approximately 260,000 distinct CDR3 sequences, roughly 18% occurring once. Sequencing was done on a sample of PBMCs or a T cell subset sorted from them (not recorded which). These receptors were collected from a man aged 18-30 years who had mild COVID-19 (a few samples of this study predate the infection). Cell type and time point are not known.

This chain joins TRBV20-1 and TRBJ1-2, with 11 bases aligning to TRBD1. V shed 5 bases, J shed 4 bases, and the junction held 9 bases outside the gene matches. CDR1 DFQATT and CDR2 SNEGSKA come from the germline V gene (reference sequence). This CDR3 contains 15 residues. CDR3 sequence: CSAAAGTGGLYGYTF. CDR3 nucleotides: TGCAGTGCTGCTGCCGGGACAGGGGGGCTCTATGGCTACACCTTC.

This chain joins TRBV7-2 and TRBJ2-3; D possibly uses TRBD1 or TRBD2 (6 bases each). Germline V gene data show CDR1 as SGHTA and CDR2 as FQGNSA. Trimming stripped 4 bases from V and 6 bases from J, with 20 bases between. CDR3 size: 16 residues. The DNA of the CDR3 is TGTGCCAGCAGCTACGCGGGACCCCCGGGGGCGGATACGCAGTATTTT. This translates into CASSYAGPPGADTQYF. Drawing the rest from reference TRBV7-2 and TRBJ2-3, the complete variable domain is GAGVSQSPSNKVTEKGKDVELRCDPISGHTALYWYRQSLGQGLEFLIYFQGNSAPDKSGLPSDRFSAERTGGSVSTLTIQRTQQEDSAVYLCASSYAGPPGADTQYFGPGTRLTVL.

The V and J genes are TRBV12-3 or TRBV12-4 and TRBJ2-7, with 7 bases lining up with TRBD1. V was pared by 5 bases and J by 0 bases, with 7 bases of the junction left unmatched. The CDR3 is 15 amino acids. CDR3 nucleotide sequence: TGTGCCAGCAGTAACACAGGGGCCAACTCCTACGAGCAGTACTTC. Its protein is CASSNTGANSYEQYF.

Only a few counts were recorded for this clonotype. This chain uses TRBV5-1 with TRBJ1-2; TRBD1 might be the D (5 bases). The length of the CDR3 is 14 residues. V lost 2 bases to trimming and J lost 4 bases, with 12 bases between them. The V gene's germline CDR1 is SGHRS and CDR2 YFSETQ. CDR3 in amino acids: CASSFGGSGYGYTF. CDR3 sequence (DNA): TGCGCCAGCAGCTTTGGGGGGAGTGGCTATGGCTACACCTTC.

This clonotype has only a few counts. The chain joins TRBV6-2 or TRBV6-3 to TRBJ2-2; D ambiguous. Trimming took off 10 bases at V and 1 base at J, with 7 bases between the two ends. From germline, CDR1 is MNHEY and CDR2 SVGEGT. This CDR3 has 12 residues. In DNA form, the CDR3 reads TGTGCCACCGGTGAGAACACCGGGGAGCTGTTTTTT. Its protein is CATGENTGELFF.

The sample holds many counts of this clonotype. The chain combines TRBV27 with TRBJ1-4; the D is unclear. Germline values: CDR1 MNHEY, CDR2 SMNVEV (reference sequence). This CDR3 spans 14 amino acids. V was clipped by 5 bases and J by 3 bases, with 10 bases between them. The CDR3 DNA is TGTGCCAGCAGTCCCCTGGGCTCTAATGAAAAACTGTTTTTT. It translates to CASSPLGSNEKLFF.

This clonotype was seen more than once but under ten times. J is TRBJ2-2 and V is TRBV24-1; D unclear. Deletions cut 6 bases from V and 0 bases from J, with 7 bases between. Per germline, CDR1 KGHDR and CDR2 SFDVKD. The CDR3 contains 14 residues. CDR3 region: CATSSRANTGELFF. CDR3 DNA sequence: TGTGCCACCAGTTCCCGCGCGAACACCGGGGAGCTGTTTTTT.

This clonotype was detected a few times. V is TRBV5-1 and J is TRBJ2-7; D possibly corresponds to TRBD1 (7 bases). With 4 bases removed from V and 7 bases from J, the gap between germline ends came to 15 bases. The germline V gene has CDR1 SGHRS and CDR2 YFSETQ. CDR3 length: 13 residues. DNA of the CDR3: TGCGCCAGCAGCACGGAGGGGGCGCGTGAGCAGTACTTC. It encodes CASSTEGAREQYF.

This clonotype was seen only a few times. The chain carries TRBV20-1 and TRBJ2-5; D may be TRBD2 (6 bases). The CDR3 loop spans 12 amino acids. Germline loops: CDR1 DFQATT, CDR2 SNEGSKA (reference sequence). Trimming stripped 3 bases from V and 5 bases from J, with 10 bases between. As DNA, the CDR3 is TGCAGTGCTAGGCGGGGCGGGGAGACCCAGTACTTC. It codes for CSARRGGETQYF.

This clonotype was seen a handful of times. The J gene is TRBJ2-5, the V gene TRBV11-1; D may correspond to TRBD1 or TRBD2 (6 bases each). Germline V lookup: CDR1 SGHAT, CDR2 FQDESV (reference sequence). Trimming removed 6 bases at V and 0 bases at J, with 11 bases between. The CDR3 consists of 14 residues. The CDR3 region is CASRWGANQETQYF. CDR3 in DNA: TGTGCCAGCAGATGGGGGGCGAACCAAGAGACCCAGTACTTC.

This clonotype was picked up a small number of times. The chain carries TRBV20-1 and TRBJ2-1, with D possibly being TRBD1 (5 bases). The CDR3 contains 12 residues. Trimming took 1 base from V and 8 from J, leaving 9 bases between them. The germline V gene has CDR1 DFQATT and CDR2 SNEGSKA (reference sequence). The CDR3 nucleotides are TGCAGTGCTAGAGTGGGGCACGATGAGCAGTTCTTC. It specifies CSARVGHDEQFF.

The DNA for the CDR3 is TGTGCCAGCAGCTTTGGCGGGGGGGCGGCCAATGAGCAGTTCTTC. The encoded protein is CASSFGGGAANEQFF. The gene calls are TRBV7-2 and TRBJ2-1, with 9 bases lining up with TRBD2. Germline V gene sequence: CDR1 SGHTA, CDR2 FQGNSA. CDR3 size: 15 residues. J lost 6 bases, V lost 3 bases, and 6 bases had no gene match.

This clonotype turned up a few times. The genes are TRBV2 and TRBJ1-3, with 7 bases identical to TRBD1. CDR1 SNHLY and CDR2 FYNNEI come from the germline V gene. CDR3 length equals 16 residues. V lost 1 base and J lost 3; bases outside the gene matches: 6. The CDR3 DNA reads TGTGCCAGCAGTGAAGAGGGGGCAATGGATGGAAACACCATATATTTT. This translates into CASSEEGAMDGNTIYF.

This clonotype has at least ten counts. The chain carries TRBV18 and TRBJ2-3; D might be TRBD2 (6 bases). Trimming pared 1 base from V and 4 bases from J, leaving 12 bases between. CDR3 length: 15 amino acids. Germline CDR1 KGHSH, CDR2 LQKENI. Written as DNA, the CDR3 is TGTGCCAGCTCACCACGGGCTAGCGTGGCAGATACGCAGTATTTT. The encoded protein is CASSPRASVADTQYF.